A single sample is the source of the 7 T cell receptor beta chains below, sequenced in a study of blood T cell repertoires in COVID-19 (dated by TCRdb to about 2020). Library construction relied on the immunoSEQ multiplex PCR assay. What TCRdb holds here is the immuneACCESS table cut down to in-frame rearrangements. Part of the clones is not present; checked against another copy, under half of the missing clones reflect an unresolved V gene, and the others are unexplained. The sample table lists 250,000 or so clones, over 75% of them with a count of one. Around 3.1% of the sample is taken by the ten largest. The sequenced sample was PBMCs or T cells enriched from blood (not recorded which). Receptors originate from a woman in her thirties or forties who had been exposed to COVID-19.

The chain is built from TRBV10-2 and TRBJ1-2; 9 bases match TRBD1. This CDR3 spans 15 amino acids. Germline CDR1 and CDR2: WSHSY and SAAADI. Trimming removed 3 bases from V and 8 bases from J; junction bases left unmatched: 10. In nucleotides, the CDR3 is TGCGCCAGCAGTGACTCCGGGACAGGGTCGGGCGGCTACACCTTC. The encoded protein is CASSDSGTGSGGYTF.

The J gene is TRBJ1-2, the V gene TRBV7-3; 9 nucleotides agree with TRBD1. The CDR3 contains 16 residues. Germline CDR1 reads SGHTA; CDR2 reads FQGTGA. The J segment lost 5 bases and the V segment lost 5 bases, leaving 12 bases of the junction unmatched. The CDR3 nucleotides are TGTGCCAGCAGCCAAGGGGGACAGGGTTCTGCTTATGGCTACACCTTC. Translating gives CASSQGGQGSAYGYTF.

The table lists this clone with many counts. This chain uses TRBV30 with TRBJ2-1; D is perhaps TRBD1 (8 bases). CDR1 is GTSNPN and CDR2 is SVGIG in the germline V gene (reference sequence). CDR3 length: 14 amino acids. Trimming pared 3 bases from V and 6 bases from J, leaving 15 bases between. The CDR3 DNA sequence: TGTGCCTGGAGGAAGCGGGACAGGATCAATGAGCAGTTCTTC. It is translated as CAWRKRDRINEQFF.

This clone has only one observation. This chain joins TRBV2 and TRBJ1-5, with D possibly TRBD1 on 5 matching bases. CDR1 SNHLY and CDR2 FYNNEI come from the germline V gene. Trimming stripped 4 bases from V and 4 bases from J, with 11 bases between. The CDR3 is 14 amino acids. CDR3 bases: TGTGCCAGCAGTGCGGACACACCAAATCAGCCCCAGCATTTT. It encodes CASSADTPNQPQHF.

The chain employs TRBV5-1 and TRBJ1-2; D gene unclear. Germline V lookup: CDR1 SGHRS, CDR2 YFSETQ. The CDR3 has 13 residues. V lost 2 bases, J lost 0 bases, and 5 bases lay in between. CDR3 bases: TGCGCCAGCAGCTTCGACACTAACTATGGCTACACCTTC. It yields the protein CASSFDTNYGYTF.

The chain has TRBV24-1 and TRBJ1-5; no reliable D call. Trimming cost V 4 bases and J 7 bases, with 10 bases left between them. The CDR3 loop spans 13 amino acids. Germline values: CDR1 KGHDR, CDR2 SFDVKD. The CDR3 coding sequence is TGTGCCACCAGTGAGTACGGAGGGCAGCCCCAGCATTTT. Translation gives CATSEYGGQPQHF.

CDR3 sequence reads: CASSFRTSLSTDTQYF. In DNA, the CDR3 is TGTGCCAGCAGTTTTAGGACTAGTCTTAGCACAGATACGCAGTATTTT. The chain is built from TRBV5-6 and TRBJ2-3; 7 nucleotides agree with TRBD2. Germline V gene data show CDR1 as SGHDT and CDR2 as YYEEEE. This CDR3 region has 16 residues. V was clipped by 5 bases and J by 0 bases; unmatched bases: 9.